One and the same sample provided the 27 T cell receptor beta chains below, sequenced in a study of cytomegalovirus exposure and HLA in healthy donors. The PCR had 60 Vbeta and 13 Jbeta primers. Only in-frame clones appear in the TCRdb table, and some are missing; sequencing was by immunoSEQ multiplex PCR. The profile shows 310,000 or so clones, roughly 89% of them singletons. Source material: PBMCs. These receptors originate from a woman younger than 35 in good health and CMV-seronegative.

This clone was picked up a small number of times. The V gene is TRBV5-4, the J gene TRBJ2-1; 7 bases are shared with TRBD1. Looked up from germline, CDR1 is SGHNT and CDR2 is YYREEE (reference sequence). This CDR3 region has 16 residues. V shed 0 bases and J 0 bases; nucleotides not matched to a gene: 3. This CDR3 reads CASSLDGTASYNEQFF. CDR3 nucleotides: TGTGCCAGCAGCTTGGATGGGACAGCCTCCTACAATGAGCAGTTCTTC.

This rearrangement joins TRBV5-1 to TRBJ2-7; 8 nucleotides match TRBD2. V shed 3 bases and J 3 bases; nucleotides not matched to a gene: 8. This CDR3 spans 15 amino acids. From germline, CDR1 is SGHRS and CDR2 YFSETQ. DNA for the CDR3: TGCGCCAGCAGCTCGGGGGGGGGTTGGGTCTACGAGCAGTACTTC. Its translation: CASSSGGGWVYEQYF.

The chain carries TRBV18 and TRBJ2-3; the match to TRBD1 covers 11 bases. Germline CDR1 KGHSH, CDR2 LQKENI. The CDR3 totals 16 residues. V shed 2 bases and J 3 bases; nucleotides not matched to a gene: 4. As DNA, the CDR3 is TGTGCCAGCTCACCATGGAGGGACAGGGGGACAGATACGCAGTATTTT. Translated, it gives CASSPWRDRGTDTQYF.

This chain joins TRBV2 and TRBJ2-3; possible D gene TRBD2, 6 bases. Trimming removed 8 bases from V and 6 bases from J, with 12 bases in between. The CDR3 totals 12 residues. Germline lookup yields CDR1 SNHLY and CDR2 FYNNEI. CDR3 in DNA: TGTGCCAGCGGAAAGGGACTGGATACGCAGTATTTT. Translated, it gives CASGKGLDTQYF.

The chain carries TRBV18 and TRBJ1-1; 7 bases align to TRBD1. Germline CDR1 is KGHSH and CDR2 is LQKENI. V was clipped by 0 bases and J by 0 bases; unmatched bases: 1. The CDR3 totals 15 residues. CDR3 loop: CASSPPTGMNTEAFF. CDR3 bases: TGTGCCAGCTCACCACCGACAGGGATGAACACTGAAGCTTTCTTT.

DNA of the CDR3: TGTGCCAGCAGCGTTCAGTTGAACACTGAAGCTTTCTTT. Amino acid sequence: CASSVQLNTEAFF. The chain is built from TRBV2 and TRBJ1-1, with no clear D. This CDR3 contains 13 residues. The V end was cut by 6 bases, the J end by 0 bases, with 8 bases between. Germline CDR1 and CDR2: SNHLY and FYNNEI.

V and J are TRBV12-5 and TRBJ2-1; 12 bases align to TRBD1. The CDR3 contains 15 residues. The V gene's germline CDR1 is LGHNT and CDR2 FRNRAP. V dropped 5 bases and J dropped 5; count of bases not matched to a gene: 4. CDR3 in amino acids: CASGQGQGANNEQFF. CDR3 coding DNA: TGTGCTAGTGGTCAGGGACAGGGGGCAAACAATGAGCAGTTCTTC.

The chain links TRBV21-1 to TRBJ2-5; the tabulated D call, TRBD2, remains unverified against the DNA. TRBV21-1 is shown as a pseudogene. This CDR3 region has 16 residues. The CDR3 here is CASSNKTGEHQETQYF. CDR3 DNA: TGTGCCAGCAGCAATAAAACGGGGGAACACCAAGAGACCCAGTACTTC.

The rearrangement links TRBV6-1 to TRBJ2-7, with 7 positions matching TRBD1. The CDR3 extends over 15 amino acids. Germline CDR1 MNHNS, CDR2 SASEGT. The ends lost 9 bases at V and 1 base at J; junction bases unmatched: 12. For the CDR3, the DNA is TGTGCCAGTGCCGAGGGGGCGGATACTTCCTACGAGCAGTACTTC. Translation gives CASAEGADTSYEQYF.

This rearrangement joins TRBV2 to TRBJ1-2; TRBD1 might be the D (6 bases). Trimming removed 2 bases at V and 6 bases at J, with 22 bases between. The CDR3 length is 17 residues. CDR1 is SNHLY and CDR2 is FYNNEI in the germline V gene. In DNA form, the CDR3 reads TGTGCCAGCAGTGAAAGTCGCGTTGGGGGGGGCAATAATGGCTACACCTTC. Encoded protein: CASSESRVGGGNNGYTF.

V gene TRBV5-1 combines with J gene TRBJ2-5; 10 bases line up with TRBD2. This CDR3 spans 16 amino acids. Germline CDR1 SGHRS, CDR2 YFSETQ. With 4 bases clipped from V and 9 bases from J, the junction kept 15 bases outside the gene matches. The CDR3 nucleotides are TGCGCCAGCAGCGCGGACCCGGGACTAGCGACTGGGGCCCAGTACTTC. Amino acids: CASSADPGLATGAQYF.

The rearrangement joins TRBV19 to TRBJ1-4; maybe TRBD1 (6 bases). Trimming took 7 bases from V and 6 from J, leaving 18 bases between them. Germline V gives CDR1 LNHDA, CDR2 SQIVND (reference sequence). CDR3 length: 15 residues. The CDR3 nucleotides read TGTGCCAGTAACGCCAGGGGAAGGGTGGATGAAAAACTGTTTTTT. It yields the protein CASNARGRVDEKLFF.

The V gene is TRBV4-3, the J gene TRBJ1-5; TRBD1 agrees at 10 bases. Losses at the gene ends were 0 bases for V and 4 bases for J; bases not matched to a gene: 3. Per the germline V gene, CDR1 is LGHNA and CDR2 is YSLEER. This CDR3 has 16 amino acids. The CDR3 sequence: CASSQEPGQGNQPQHF. DNA for the CDR3: TGCGCCAGCAGCCAAGAACCGGGACAGGGGAATCAGCCCCAGCATTTT.

The rearrangement uses TRBV21-1 and TRBJ2-7; the D segment call TRBD1 is taken from the table without a DNA check. TRBV21-1 is termed a pseudogene. There are 17 residues in the CDR3. The CDR3 protein is CASSKGEDRSTSYEQYF. The CDR3 nucleotides are TGTGCCAGCAGCAAAGGAGAGGACAGGTCGACCTCCTACGAGCAGTACTTC.

This chain connects TRBV4-1 to TRBJ1-2; TRBD1 aligns across 7 bases. The germline V gene encodes CDR1 MGHRA and CDR2 YSYEKL. The trim removed 1 base at V and 7 bases at J, leaving 12 bases unmatched. The CDR3 consists of 16 residues. This CDR3 is CASSQASGQLLGGYTF. The CDR3 DNA follows: TGCGCCAGCAGCCAAGCTTCGGGACAGCTCTTGGGTGGCTACACCTTC.

This chain links TRBV9 with TRBJ2-7; 7 bases line up with TRBD1. CDR3 length equals 14 residues. The J segment lost 2 bases and the V segment lost 4 bases, leaving 6 bases of the junction unmatched. The V gene's germline CDR1 is SGDLS and CDR2 YYNGEE. The CDR3 bases are TGTGCCAGCAGCCCCCGGGACAGAACCTACGAGCAGTACTTC. Amino acid sequence: CASSPRDRTYEQYF.

The rearrangement links TRBV9 to TRBJ2-1; 7 positions agree with TRBD1. The germline gives CDR1 SGDLS, CDR2 YYNGEE. V lost 0 bases and J lost 6; bases outside the gene matches: 0. There are 13 residues in the CDR3. CDR3 bases: TGTGCCAGCAGCGTAGACAGGGGCAATGAGCAGTTCTTC. This gives the protein CASSVDRGNEQFF.

V is TRBV7-9 and J is TRBJ2-2; TRBD1 is a possible D gene (6 bases). The V and J ends lost 5 bases and 11 bases respectively, with 12 bases between them. CDR1 SEHNR and CDR2 FQNEAQ come from the germline V gene (reference sequence). This CDR3 contains 12 residues. In nucleotides, the CDR3 is TGTGCCAGCAGCGATACAGGGATCGAGCTGTTTTTT. This codes for CASSDTGIELFF.

This chain links TRBV9 with TRBJ2-1; D is possibly TRBD2 (7 bases). Germline V gene lookup returns CDR1 SGDLS and CDR2 YYNGEE. V was clipped by 3 bases and J by 2 bases, with 12 bases between them. The length of the CDR3 is 15 residues. The CDR3 DNA reads as TGTGCCAGCAGCGAGGGGGGGGCCGCCTACAATGAGCAGTTCTTC. Protein: CASSEGGAAYNEQFF.

This clone was seen a handful of times. CDR3 protein: CAWAGGYGYTF. In DNA form, the CDR3 reads TGTGCCTGGGCAGGGGGCTATGGCTACACCTTC. The rearrangement uses TRBV30 and TRBJ1-2; 7 bases are a match to TRBD1. V dropped 5 bases and J dropped 4; count of bases not matched to a gene: 1. The CDR3 length is 11 residues. Per germline, CDR1 GTSNPN and CDR2 SVGIG (reference sequence).

This clone came up a few times. V is TRBV4-2 and J is TRBJ2-5; tentatively, D is TRBD1 (6 bases). V was shortened by 0 bases and J by 7 bases, with 12 bases between the two germline ends. This CDR3 contains 14 residues. The germline gives CDR1 LGHNA, CDR2 YNFKEQ. CDR3 sequence reads: CASSQEGGPGTQYF. CDR3 DNA: TGTGCCAGCAGCCAAGAAGGGGGACCCGGGACCCAGTACTTC.

This rearrangement joins TRBV5-1 to TRBJ1-3; unclear D gene. This CDR3 is 14 amino acids long. Germline loops: CDR1 SGHRS, CDR2 YFSETQ. V was clipped by 0 bases and J by 4 bases, with 8 bases between them. CDR3 sequence reads: CASSLDSGGNTIYF. Here the CDR3 DNA reads TGCGCCAGCAGCTTGGACTCCGGGGGAAACACCATATATTTT.

A note on this clone: This same CDR3 is encoded by further DNA sequences in the sample. The genes are TRBV4-1 and TRBJ2-7, with 7 bases fitting TRBD1. The trim removed 4 bases at V and 4 bases at J, leaving 4 bases unmatched. This CDR3 comprises 13 residues. Germline assignment: CDR1 MGHRA and CDR2 YSYEKL. The CDR3 reads CASSREQGYEQYF. CDR3 nucleotide sequence: TGCGCCAGCAGCCGAGAACAGGGGTACGAGCAGTACTTC.

The chain recombines TRBV5-4 with TRBJ2-3, with 8 bases matching TRBD1. The J segment lost 4 bases and the V segment lost 3 bases, leaving 4 bases of the junction unmatched. From germline, CDR1 is SGHNT and CDR2 YYREEE (reference sequence). CDR3 length equals 14 residues. The CDR3 nucleotides read TGTGCCAGCAGCTCAGGACAGGGTGCAGATACGCAGTATTTT. Encoded protein: CASSSGQGADTQYF. The full variable domain, in which reference TRBV5-4 and TRBJ2-3 provide the parts outside the CDR3, is ETGVTQSPTHLIKTRGQQVTLRCSSQSGHNTVSWYQQALGQGPQFIFQYYREEENGRGNFPPRFSGLQFPNYSSELNVNALELDDSALYLCASSSGQGADTQYFGPGTRLTVL.

The chain is built from TRBV30 and TRBJ1-1; D not resolved. CDR3 size: 13 residues. The germline V gene encodes CDR1 GTSNPN and CDR2 SVGIG (reference sequence). V lost 1 base and J lost 1, with 7 bases in between. This chain's CDR3 is CAWSASGNTEAFF. CDR3 nucleotides: TGTGCCTGGAGTGCGTCCGGGAACACTGAAGCTTTCTTT.

The V gene is TRBV29-1, the J gene TRBJ1-1; 12 bases map to TRBD1. With V trimmed by 6 bases and J by 3 bases, 2 bases remained unmatched. The CDR3 runs to 13 residues. The germline CDR1 and CDR2 sequences are SQVTM and ANQGSEA. CDR3 protein: CSVGQGADTEAFF. The CDR3 nucleotides read TGCAGCGTGGGACAGGGGGCAGACACTGAAGCTTTCTTT.

The V and J genes are TRBV27 and TRBJ2-7; 7 nucleotides line up with TRBD1. V shed 0 bases, J shed 3 bases, and the junction held 5 bases outside the gene matches. The CDR3 has 15 residues. In germline, CDR1 is MNHEY, CDR2 SMNVEV (reference sequence). CDR3 coding DNA: TGTGCCAGCAGTTTATCGGGGGACAGAATCTACGAGCAGTACTTC. It translates to CASSLSGDRIYEQYF.